Presented here are 2 T cell receptor beta chains from one specimen sequenced in a study of shared clonotypes between healthy human individuals. Data came from immunoSEQ multiplex PCR; TCRdb stores just in-frame clones and leaves some out. In the table there are about 2.2 million clones, roughly 95% of which are singletons. Naive CD8 cells were CD45RO-negative, positively selected for CCR7, excluding terminally differentiated effector memory CD45RA+ cells. Material for sequencing was naive CD8+ T cells from PBMCs. The receptors were sampled from a man between 18 and 35 years old in good health. Some clones in this sample may be carry-over from other donors' samples.

The gene calls are TRBV30 and TRBJ2-7; a weak D match, TRBD1 (6 bases). Trimming stripped 5 bases from V and 6 bases from J, with 32 bases between. The CDR3 spans 18 residues. The germline V gene encodes CDR1 GTSNPN and CDR2 SVGIG (reference sequence). CDR3 DNA: TGTGCCTGGTGGAGAAAAAGGGGGACACCCGGCCACCTAAGCGAGCAGTACTTC. It is translated as CAWWRKRGTPGHLSEQYF. Variable domain in full (rest from reference TRBV30 and TRBJ2-7): SQTIHQWPATLVQPVGSPLSLECTVEGTSNPNLYWYRQAAGRGLQLLFYSVGIGQISSEVPQNLSASRPQDRQFILSSKKLLLSDSGFYLCAWWRKRGTPGHLSEQYFGPGTRLTVT.

The chain has TRBV6-5 and TRBJ1-2; D is uncertain. The V gene lost 2 bases and the J gene lost 5 bases, with 12 bases spanning the gap. The CDR3 runs 14 residues. The germline V gene has CDR1 MNHEY and CDR2 SVGAGI. CDR3 bases: TGTGCCAGCAGTTACCAACAGACCGGTTATGGCTACACCTTC. It translates to CASSYQQTGYGYTF.